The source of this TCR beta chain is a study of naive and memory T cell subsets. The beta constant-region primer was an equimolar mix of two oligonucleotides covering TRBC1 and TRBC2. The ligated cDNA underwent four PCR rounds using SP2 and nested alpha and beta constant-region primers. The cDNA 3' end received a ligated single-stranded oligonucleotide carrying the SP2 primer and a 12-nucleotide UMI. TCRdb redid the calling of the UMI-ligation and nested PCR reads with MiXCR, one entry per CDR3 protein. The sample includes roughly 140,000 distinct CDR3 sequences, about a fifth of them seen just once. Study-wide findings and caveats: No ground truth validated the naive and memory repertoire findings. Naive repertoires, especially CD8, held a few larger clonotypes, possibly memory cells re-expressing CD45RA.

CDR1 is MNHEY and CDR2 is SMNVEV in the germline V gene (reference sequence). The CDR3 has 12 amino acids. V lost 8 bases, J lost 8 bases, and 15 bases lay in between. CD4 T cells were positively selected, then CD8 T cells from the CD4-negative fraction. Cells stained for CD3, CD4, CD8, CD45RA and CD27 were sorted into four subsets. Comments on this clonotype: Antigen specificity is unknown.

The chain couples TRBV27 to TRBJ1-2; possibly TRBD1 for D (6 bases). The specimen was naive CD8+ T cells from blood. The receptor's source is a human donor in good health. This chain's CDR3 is CASFSGAWGYTF. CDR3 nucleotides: TGTGCCAGCTTCTCGGGGGCATGGGGCTACACCTTC.